This T cell receptor (beta chain) was retrieved from a study of cytomegalovirus exposure and HLA in healthy donors. The CDR3 has 14 amino acids. Germline CDR1 reads SEHNR; CDR2 reads FQNEAQ (reference sequence). PCR used 60 Vbeta primers and 13 Jbeta primers. The table came from immunoSEQ multiplex PCR; TCRdb's copy has only in-frame clones and leaves some out. The sample has 150,000 to 200,000 clones; just under 85% are singletons. Comments on this clone: Sequence at one end of the junction differs from germline and may be a read error.

This TCR was sampled from a girl aged 5 to 17 in good health and CMV-seropositive. The gene calls are TRBV7-9 and TRBJ2-7, with TRBD1 matching 7 bases. Sequenced: PBMCs. DNA for the CDR3: TGTTCCAGCAGCCACTGGGACAGCTCCTACGAGCAGTACTTC. Amino acid sequence: CSSSHWDSSYEQYF.